These T cell receptor beta chains were read from a single sample in a study of blood T cell repertoires in COVID-19. TCRdb's copy holds only in-frame clones and misses some; the assay was immunoSEQ multiplex PCR. The data hold 150,000 to 200,000 clones, with 60% to 80% observed a single time. Sequenced material: peripheral blood. These TCRs come from a woman between 65 and 79 years old with acute or convalescent COVID-19. CDR3s include the opening cysteine and the closing phenylalanine or tryptophan. D genes are given only for firm matches. The size of a clone is reported for some rows only, either as once, few or many, or as a class for expanded clones.

TRBV10-3,16,NA,TRBJ2-2,TRBD2,TGTGCCATCAGTGAGTCTAGCGGGAGATACACCGGGGAGCTGTTTTTT,CAISESSGRYTGELFF
TRBV7-3,12,NA,TRBJ1-2,NA,TGTGCCAGCAGCTTAGACGGTGACAGGCTGTTCTTC,CASSLDGDRLFF
TRBV5-1,17,NA,TRBJ1-4,NA,TGCGCCAGCAGCTTTCTAGGGGGGGCCGCAACTAATGAAAAACTGTTTTTT,CASSFLGGAATNEKLFF
TRBV5-4,15,NA,TRBJ2-1,NA,TGTGCCAGCAGCTTGGGCACGGGATTGTACAATGAGCAGTTCTTC,CASSLGTGLYNEQFF
TRBV5-4,16,NA,TRBJ1-6,NA,TGTGCCAGCAGCCCCCTAGGAGGGAAGGGTAATTCACCCCTCCACTTT,CASSPLGGKGNSPLHF
TRBV5-6,16,NA,TRBJ1-2,TRBD1,TGTGCCAGCAGCCTATTGGAGCCAGGGGGCTTCTATGGCTACACCTTC,CASSLLEPGGFYGYTF
TRBV7-9,12,NA,TRBJ2-7,NA,TGTGCCAGCAGCTCGACAGGCTACGAGCAGTACTTC,CASSSTGYEQYF
TRBV3-1/TRBV3-2,12,NA,TRBJ2-1,NA,TGTGCCAGCAGCGTACAGGGTACTGAGCAGTTCTTC,CASSVQGTEQFF
TRBV5-6,13,NA,TRBJ2-5,NA,TGTGCCAGCAGCTTGAGGGGTCCGGAGACCCAGTACTTC,CASSLRGPETQYF
TRBV19,17,NA,TRBJ2-6,TRBD1,TGTGCCAGTACACAGGGGGTAAGATTTTCTGGGGCCAACGTCCTGACTTTC,CASTQGVRFSGANVLTF
TRBV5-5,15,NA,TRBJ2-7,TRBD2,TGTGCCAGCAGTCCGGGAGGGGAGGTCCCCTACGAGCAGTACTTC,CASSPGGEVPYEQYF
TRBV6-6,16,few,TRBJ2-7,TRBD1,TGTGCCAGCAGTTACTCACTGGGACAGGGTGCCTACGAGCAGTACTTC,CASSYSLGQGAYEQYF